The rows below give T cell receptor beta chains drawn from one sample of a study of cytomegalovirus exposure and HLA in healthy donors. Method: immunoSEQ multiplex PCR; TCRdb's copy keeps in-frame clones and lacks some. The sample has some 130,000 clones, around 70% seen once. Sequencing was performed on PBMCs. These receptors were taken from a woman aged 55-70 years in good health and CMV-seropositive. The CDR3 runs from the conserved cysteine through the conserved F or W. Some rows have no size entry. The others give once, few or many, or a class for an expanded clone.

v_call	clone_size	cdr3_aa
TRBV29-1	NA	CSVGGLAGGTQYF
TRBV6-4	NA	CASSDSITSGNTGELFF
TRBV9	NA	CASSTQTSANTGELFF
TRBV27	NA	CASSYGGLETYEQYF
TRBV7-9	few	CASSFSSEKLFF
TRBV6-5	once	CASSAGGGTGELFF
TRBV5-5	few	CASSLQDRANTEAFF
TRBV14	NA	CASSQEPRTGLTEAFF
TRBV28	few	CASSLVGRGRSNQPQHF
TRBV25-1	NA	CASMEIGGNTIYF
TRBV6-6	few	CASSSGLVAYEQYF
TRBV2	NA	CASRDFLQQYF
TRBV5-4	NA	CASSFLAGGPYNEQFF
TRBV25-1	NA	CASKEGGNSNQPQHF
TRBV11-2	NA	CASSSTGVRSYTF
TRBV29-1	NA	CSARRQVANTEAFF
TRBV5-1	once	CASSKTSGSVEQYF
TRBV18	NA	CASSLEIGTFSYEQYF
TRBV7-2	NA	CASSLYSTGIGKTEAFF
TRBV7-7	NA	CASSLDQGTEAFF
TRBV28	many	CASRLPLPAEAFF
TRBV5-1	NA	CASNRGGGGTEAFF
TRBV7-9	NA	CASSLPKGAGEKLFF
TRBV5-1	NA	CASSRGTSGTYEQYF
TRBV18	NA	CASSPTGNNNQPQHF
TRBV5-1	few	CASSLAQGAYEQYF
TRBV9	NA	CASSPDGEAGELFF
TRBV19	NA	CASIGAGAGNTIYF
TRBV6-6	NA	CASSSSDSGIYGYTF
TRBV14	NA	CASSHRQGMNTEAFF
TRBV12-5	once	CASGLDSYTEAFF
TRBV27	NA	CASSGQNGYTF
TRBV5-1	few	CASSLGPGGSQETQYF
TRBV6-4	few	CASSEWEGDNEQFF
TRBV6-5	NA	CATRTGMSNQPQHF